The 12 T cell receptor beta chains below were found in one sample sequenced in a study of CD4+ T cells in melanoma. Data came from immunoSEQ multiplex PCR; TCRdb stores just in-frame clones and leaves some out. The sample shows more than 110,000 clones, nearly 95% of them seen only once. The origin of the receptors is a human donor with melanoma.

As DNA, the CDR3 is TGTGCCAGTACCCGGACAGAGATCGCCAATCAGCCCCAGCATTTT. Protein sequence: CASTRTEIANQPQHF. The chain recombines TRBV19 with TRBJ1-5; the D gene is possibly TRBD1 (6 bases). Trimming stripped 7 bases from V and 3 bases from J, with 16 bases between. CDR1 is LNHDA, CDR2 SQIVND, per germline (reference sequence). The CDR3 runs 15 residues.

The chain employs TRBV6-5 and TRBJ2-3; D is ambiguous. CDR1 MNHEY and CDR2 SVGAGI come from the germline V gene. This CDR3 has 16 amino acids. Trimming removed 0 bases from V and 2 bases from J, with 12 bases in between. DNA of the CDR3: TGTGCCAGCAGTTACTCGAGCGCAGGAGACACAGATACGCAGTATTTT. Its protein product is CASSYSSAGDTDTQYF.

The chain recombines TRBV18 with TRBJ1-2, with a possible D match to TRBD1 (5 bases). V dropped 6 bases and J dropped 2 bases, with 19 bases sitting between them. The V gene's germline CDR1 is KGHSH and CDR2 LQKENI. The CDR3 contains 16 residues. CDR3 nucleotide sequence: TGTGCCAGCTCCCCGAGAGCAGGGTCGGAAAACTATGGCTACACCTTC. It encodes CASSPRAGSENYGYTF.

This chain connects TRBV21-1 to TRBJ1-2. TRBV21-1 is recorded as a pseudogene. The CDR3 totals 14 residues. The CDR3 is CASSEGPVHYGYTF. As DNA, the CDR3 is TGTGCCAGCAGCGAGGGTCCGGTTCACTATGGCTACACCTTC.

V and J are TRBV6-5 and TRBJ2-7; the match to TRBD2 covers 9 bases. J was trimmed by 5 bases and V by 6 bases; bases with no gene match: 8. This CDR3 has 14 residues. CDR1 is MNHEY, CDR2 SVGAGI, per germline. The CDR3 DNA sequence: TGTGCCAGCAGGGGGGGACTAGCCGCCCACGAGCAGTACTTC. It is translated as CASRGGLAAHEQYF.

A single count supports this clone. The CDR3 reads CAWSFHRGGDGYTF. The CDR3, as DNA: TGTGCCTGGAGTTTCCACCGGGGGGGGGATGGCTACACCTTC. The chain links TRBV30 to TRBJ1-2; TRBD1 might be the D (5 bases). With 2 bases removed from V and 6 bases from J, the gap between germline ends came to 16 bases. Germline values: CDR1 GTSNPN, CDR2 SVGIG (reference sequence). The CDR3 has 14 residues.

The chain carries TRBV4-2 and TRBJ2-7; D tentatively fits TRBD1 or TRBD2 (5 bases each). V was shortened by 6 bases and J by 6 bases, with 18 bases between the two germline ends. Germline V gives CDR1 LGHNA, CDR2 YNFKEQ. The CDR3 consists of 14 residues. CDR3 coding DNA: TGTGCCAGCAGAGAGGCTTGGGGGTTGGGCGAGCAGTACTTC. It specifies CASREAWGLGEQYF.

This chain uses TRBV5-1 with TRBJ2-3; perhaps D is TRBD1 or TRBD2 (5 bases each). Trimming took off 5 bases at V and 3 bases at J, with 16 bases between the two ends. The germline CDR1 and CDR2 sequences are SGHRS and YFSETQ. CDR3 length: 15 amino acids. Here the CDR3 DNA reads TGCGCCAGCAGTGAACACGGGACCCTTACAGATACGCAGTATTTT. This encodes CASSEHGTLTDTQYF.

The chain recombines TRBV5-8 with TRBJ2-7; the match to TRBD1 covers 10 bases. Germline CDR1 SGHTS, CDR2 YDEGEE. The trim removed 4 bases at V and 1 base at J, leaving 8 bases unmatched. The CDR3 length is 16 residues. The CDR3 DNA reads TGTGCCAGCAGCCGGGACAGGGGAACGGGATCCTACGAGCAGTACTTC. Its protein product is CASSRDRGTGSYEQYF.

The chain carries TRBV20-1 and TRBJ2-7; D is perhaps TRBD1 (6 bases). With 7 bases removed from V and 1 base from J, the gap between germline ends came to 8 bases. CDR3 length: 11 residues. In germline, CDR1 is DFQATT, CDR2 SNEGSKA (reference sequence). The CDR3 bases are TGCAGTGGGACAGTTTCCTACGAGCAGTACTTC. Amino acids: CSGTVSYEQYF.

This clone is a singleton in its sample. The chain recombines TRBV2 with TRBJ1-1, with 9 bases that match TRBD1. The length of the CDR3 is 15 residues. Trimming cost V 5 bases and J 1 base; bases outside gene matches: 5. CDR1 and CDR2 (germline): SNHLY, FYNNEI. CDR3 coding DNA: TGTGCCAGCAGTCGGGACAGGGTGGGGAACACTGAAGCTTTCTTT. Its protein is CASSRDRVGNTEAFF.

This clone came up once. The CDR3 bases are TGTGCCAGCAGTGAATTATGGGGAAATGGCTACACCTTC. Translation: CASSELWGNGYTF. The rearrangement uses TRBV2 and TRBJ1-2; D remains unclear. The CDR3 sequence is 13 residues long. Trimming stripped 2 bases from V and 6 bases from J, with 10 bases between. From germline, CDR1 is SNHLY and CDR2 FYNNEI.